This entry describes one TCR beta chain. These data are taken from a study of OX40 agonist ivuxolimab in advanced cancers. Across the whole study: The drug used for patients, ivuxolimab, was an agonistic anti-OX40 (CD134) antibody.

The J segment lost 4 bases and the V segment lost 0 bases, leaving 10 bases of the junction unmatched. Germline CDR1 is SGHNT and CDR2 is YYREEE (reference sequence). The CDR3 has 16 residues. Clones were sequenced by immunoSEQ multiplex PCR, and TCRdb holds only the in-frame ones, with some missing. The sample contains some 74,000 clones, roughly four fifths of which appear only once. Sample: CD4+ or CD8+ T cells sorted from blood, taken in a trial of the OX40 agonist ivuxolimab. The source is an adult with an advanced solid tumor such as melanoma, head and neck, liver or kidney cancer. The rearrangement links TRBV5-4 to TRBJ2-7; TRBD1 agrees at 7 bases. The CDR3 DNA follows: TGTGCCAGCAGCTTGGCCGGGCAGGGGGATTTTTACGAGCAGTACTTC. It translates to CASSLAGQGDFYEQYF.